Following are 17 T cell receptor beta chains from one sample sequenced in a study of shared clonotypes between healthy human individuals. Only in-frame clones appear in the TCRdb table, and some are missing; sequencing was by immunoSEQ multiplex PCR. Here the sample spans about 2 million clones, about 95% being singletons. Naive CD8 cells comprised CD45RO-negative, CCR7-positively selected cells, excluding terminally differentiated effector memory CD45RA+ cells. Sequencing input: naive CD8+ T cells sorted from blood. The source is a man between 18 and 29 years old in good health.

The CDR3 loop is CASSLDPRALQYF. In DNA, the CDR3 is TGTGCCAGCAGCTTAGATCCGCGAGCACTGCAGTACTTC. This sequence joins TRBV11-3 and TRBJ2-7; D is undetermined. The V end lost 0 bases, the J end lost 9 bases, and 12 bases lay between the germline ends. CDR1 and CDR2 from the germline V gene are SGHNT and YENEEA. The CDR3 has 13 amino acids.

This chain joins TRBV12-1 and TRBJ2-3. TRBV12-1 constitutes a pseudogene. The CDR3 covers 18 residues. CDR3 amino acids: CASSFSSLQPASTDTQYF. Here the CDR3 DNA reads TGTGCCAGCAGCTTCTCCTCCCTCCAGCCTGCTAGCACAGATACGCAGTATTTT.

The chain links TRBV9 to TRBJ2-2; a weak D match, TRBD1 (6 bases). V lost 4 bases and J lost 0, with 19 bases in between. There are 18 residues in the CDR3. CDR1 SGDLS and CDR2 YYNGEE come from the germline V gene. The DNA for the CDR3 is TGTGCCAGCAGCTTGCGACCCAGGGACATTGCGAACACCGGGGAGCTGTTTTTT. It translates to CASSLRPRDIANTGELFF.

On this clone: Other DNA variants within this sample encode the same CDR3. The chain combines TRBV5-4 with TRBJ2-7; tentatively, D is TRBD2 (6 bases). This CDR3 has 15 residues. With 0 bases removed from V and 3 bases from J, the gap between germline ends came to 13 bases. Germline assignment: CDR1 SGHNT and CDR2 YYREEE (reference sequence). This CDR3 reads CASSLGQGAGYEQYF. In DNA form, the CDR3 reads TGTGCCAGCAGCTTGGGGCAGGGAGCGGGCTACGAGCAGTACTTC. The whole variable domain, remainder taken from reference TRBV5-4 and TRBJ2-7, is ETGVTQSPTHLIKTRGQQVTLRCSSQSGHNTVSWYQQALGQGPQFIFQYYREEENGRGNFPPRFSGLQFPNYSSELNVNALELDDSALYLCASSLGQGAGYEQYFGPGTRLTVT.

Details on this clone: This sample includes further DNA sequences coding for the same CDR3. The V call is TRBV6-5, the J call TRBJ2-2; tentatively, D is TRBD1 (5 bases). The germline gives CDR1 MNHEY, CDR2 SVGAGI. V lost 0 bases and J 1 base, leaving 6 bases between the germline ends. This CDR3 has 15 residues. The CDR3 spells CASSYSQGNTGELFF. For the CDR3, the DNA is TGTGCCAGCAGTTACTCCCAGGGGAACACCGGGGAGCTGTTTTTT.

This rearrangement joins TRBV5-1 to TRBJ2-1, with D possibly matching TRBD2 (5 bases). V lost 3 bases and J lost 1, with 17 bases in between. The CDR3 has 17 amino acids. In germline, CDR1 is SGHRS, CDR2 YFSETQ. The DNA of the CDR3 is TGCGCCAGCAGCTGGACCAGGAACTCGGGGTCCTACAATGAGCAGTTCTTC. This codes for CASSWTRNSGSYNEQFF.

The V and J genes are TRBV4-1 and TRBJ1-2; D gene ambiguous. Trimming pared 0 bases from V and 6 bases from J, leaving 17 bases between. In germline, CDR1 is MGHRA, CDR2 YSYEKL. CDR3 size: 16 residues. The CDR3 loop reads CASSQEGDTPVNGYTF. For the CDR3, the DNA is TGCGCCAGCAGCCAAGAGGGTGACACACCTGTCAATGGCTACACCTTC.

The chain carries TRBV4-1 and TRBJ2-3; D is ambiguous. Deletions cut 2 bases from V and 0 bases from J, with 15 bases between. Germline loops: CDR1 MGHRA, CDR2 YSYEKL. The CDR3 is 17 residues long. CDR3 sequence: CASSQQHRYSSTDTQYF. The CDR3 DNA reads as TGCGCCAGCAGCCAACAACACCGTTACTCTAGCACAGATACGCAGTATTTT.

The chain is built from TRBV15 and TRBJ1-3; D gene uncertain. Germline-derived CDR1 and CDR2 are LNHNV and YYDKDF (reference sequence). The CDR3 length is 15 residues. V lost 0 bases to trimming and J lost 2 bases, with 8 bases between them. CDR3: CATSRDRAPGNTIYF. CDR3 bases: TGTGCCACCAGCAGAGATCGAGCCCCTGGAAACACCATATATTTT.

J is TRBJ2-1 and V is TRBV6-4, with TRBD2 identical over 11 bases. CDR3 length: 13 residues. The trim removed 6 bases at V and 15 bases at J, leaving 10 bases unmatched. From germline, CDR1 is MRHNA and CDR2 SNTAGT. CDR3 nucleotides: TGTGCCAGCAGGGAATCTAGCGGGGGGCTTCTGTTCTTC. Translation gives CASRESSGGLLFF.

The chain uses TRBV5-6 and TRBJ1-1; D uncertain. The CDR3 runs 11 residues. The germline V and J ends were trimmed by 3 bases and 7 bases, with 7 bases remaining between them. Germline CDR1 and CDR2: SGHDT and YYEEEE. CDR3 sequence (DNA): TGTGCCAGCAGCTCTTCGAGTGAAGCTTTCTTT. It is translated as CASSSSSEAFF.

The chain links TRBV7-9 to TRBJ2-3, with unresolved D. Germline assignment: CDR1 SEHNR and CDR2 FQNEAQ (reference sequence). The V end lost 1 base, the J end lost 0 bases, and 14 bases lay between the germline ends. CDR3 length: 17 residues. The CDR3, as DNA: TGTGCCAGCAGCTTAGATTCCAACGTGGCCAGCACAGATACGCAGTATTTT. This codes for CASSLDSNVASTDTQYF.

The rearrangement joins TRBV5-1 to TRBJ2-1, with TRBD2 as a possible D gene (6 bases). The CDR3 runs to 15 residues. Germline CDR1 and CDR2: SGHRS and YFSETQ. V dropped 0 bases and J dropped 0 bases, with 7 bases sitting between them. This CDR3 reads CASSLETSSYNEQFF. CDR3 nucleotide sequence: TGCGCCAGCAGCTTGGAGACTAGCTCCTACAATGAGCAGTTCTTC.

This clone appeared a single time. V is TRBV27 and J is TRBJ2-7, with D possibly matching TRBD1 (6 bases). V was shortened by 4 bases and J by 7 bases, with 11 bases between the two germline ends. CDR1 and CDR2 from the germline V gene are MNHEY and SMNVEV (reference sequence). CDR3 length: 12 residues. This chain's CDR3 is CASSSPRGEQYF. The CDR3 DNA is TGTGCCAGCAGTTCCCCCAGGGGTGAGCAGTACTTC.

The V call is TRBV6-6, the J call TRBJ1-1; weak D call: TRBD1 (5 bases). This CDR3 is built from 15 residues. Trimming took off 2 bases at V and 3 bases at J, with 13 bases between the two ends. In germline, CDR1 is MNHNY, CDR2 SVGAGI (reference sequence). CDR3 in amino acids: CASSYIQGGYTEAFF. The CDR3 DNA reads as TGTGCCAGCAGTTACATCCAGGGAGGGTACACTGAAGCTTTCTTT.

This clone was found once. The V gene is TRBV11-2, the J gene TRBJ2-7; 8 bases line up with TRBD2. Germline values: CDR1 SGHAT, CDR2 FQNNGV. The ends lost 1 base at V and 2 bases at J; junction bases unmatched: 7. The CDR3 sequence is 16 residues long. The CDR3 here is CASSLVPSGFPYEQYF. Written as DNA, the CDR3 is TGTGCCAGCAGCTTAGTTCCTAGCGGGTTCCCCTACGAGCAGTACTTC.

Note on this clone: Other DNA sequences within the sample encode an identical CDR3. The CDR3 reads CASSLDLTYEQYF. The CDR3 coding sequence is TGTGCCAGCAGCTTAGATCTTACCTACGAGCAGTACTTC. The V gene is TRBV11-2, the J gene TRBJ2-7; D unresolved. V was trimmed by 0 bases and J by 2 bases, leaving 5 bases between them. Germline V lookup: CDR1 SGHAT, CDR2 FQNNGV. The CDR3 consists of 13 residues.